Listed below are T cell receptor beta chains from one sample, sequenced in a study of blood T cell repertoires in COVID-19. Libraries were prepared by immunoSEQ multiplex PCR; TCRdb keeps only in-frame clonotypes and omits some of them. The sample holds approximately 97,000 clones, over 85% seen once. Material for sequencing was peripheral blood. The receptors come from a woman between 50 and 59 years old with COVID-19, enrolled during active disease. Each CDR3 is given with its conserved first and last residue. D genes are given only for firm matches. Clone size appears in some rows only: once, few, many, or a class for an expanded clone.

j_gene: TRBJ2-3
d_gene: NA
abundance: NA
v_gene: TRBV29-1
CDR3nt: TGCAGCGTTGAAACTTATCAGGGTTACGATACGCAGTATTTT
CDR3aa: CSVETYQGYDTQYF

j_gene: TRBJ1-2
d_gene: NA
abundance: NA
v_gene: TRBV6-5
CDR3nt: TGTGCCAGCAGTCCTGGGGCCGTCTATGGCTACACCTTC
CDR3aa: CASSPGAVYGYTF

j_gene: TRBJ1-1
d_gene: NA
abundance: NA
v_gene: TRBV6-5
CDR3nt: TGTGCCAGCAGCCAAACAGAAGGGAGCACTGAAGCTTTCTTT
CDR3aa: CASSQTEGSTEAFF

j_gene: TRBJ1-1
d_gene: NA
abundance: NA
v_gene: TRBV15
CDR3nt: TGTGCCACCAGCACCAGGAGGAGGAACACTGAAGCTTTCTTT
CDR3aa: CATSTRRRNTEAFF

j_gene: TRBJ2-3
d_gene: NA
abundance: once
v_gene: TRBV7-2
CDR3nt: TGTGCCAGCAGCTTTGGGGGGGCCGGTACAGATACGCAGTATTTT
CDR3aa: CASSFGGAGTDTQYF

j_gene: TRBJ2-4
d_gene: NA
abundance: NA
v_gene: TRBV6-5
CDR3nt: TGTGCCAGCAGCCCCCGGGACAAGGAAAACATTCAGTACTTC
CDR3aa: CASSPRDKENIQYF

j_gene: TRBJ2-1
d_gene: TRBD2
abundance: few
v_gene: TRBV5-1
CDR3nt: TGCGCCAGCAGGGGACTAGCGGGGGCCAACGACAATGAGCAGTTCTTC
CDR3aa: CASRGLAGANDNEQFF

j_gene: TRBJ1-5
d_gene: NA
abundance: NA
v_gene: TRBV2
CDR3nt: TGTGCCAGCAGTGAGACAGGAGATAGCAATCAGCCCCAGCATTTT
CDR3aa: CASSETGDSNQPQHF

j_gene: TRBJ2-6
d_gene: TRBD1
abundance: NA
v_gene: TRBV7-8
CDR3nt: TGTGCCAGCAGCGCACACTTCACAGGGGGCGTAACTGGGGCCAACGTCCTGACTTTC
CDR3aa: CASSAHFTGGVTGANVLTF

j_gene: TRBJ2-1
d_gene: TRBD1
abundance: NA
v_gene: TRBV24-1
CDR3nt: TGTGCCACCAGTGACCAAGACAGGGGTAAGAGGAGCAATGAGCAGTTCTTC
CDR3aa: CATSDQDRGKRSNEQFF

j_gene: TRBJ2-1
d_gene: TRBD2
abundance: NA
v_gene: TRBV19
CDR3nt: TGTGCCAGTAGTTGGGGAGGGGACTACAATGAGCAGTTCTTC
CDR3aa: CASSWGGDYNEQFF

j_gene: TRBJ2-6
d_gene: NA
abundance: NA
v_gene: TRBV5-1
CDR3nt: TGCGCCAGCAGACCCGACTCCCGATGGGCCAACGTCCTGACTTTC
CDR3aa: CASRPDSRWANVLTF

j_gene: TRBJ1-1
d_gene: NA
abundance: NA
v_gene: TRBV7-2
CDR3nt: TGTGCCAGCAGCTTAGATCCGGTTGTTGAAGCTTTCTTT
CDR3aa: CASSLDPVVEAFF

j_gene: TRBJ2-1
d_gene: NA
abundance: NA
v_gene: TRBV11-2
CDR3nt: TGTGCCAGCAGCTCTACAGGGTTGTCCACCTACAATGAGCAGTTCTTC
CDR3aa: CASSSTGLSTYNEQFF

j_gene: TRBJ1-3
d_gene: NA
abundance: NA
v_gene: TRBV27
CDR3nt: TGTGCCAGCAGTTTCAGGGGCAACACTGGAAACACCATATATTTT
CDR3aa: CASSFRGNTGNTIYF

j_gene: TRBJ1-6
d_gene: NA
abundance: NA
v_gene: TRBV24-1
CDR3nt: TGTGCCACCAGTGAGGACACAGGGAACTCCTATAATTCACCCCTCCACTTT
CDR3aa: CATSEDTGNSYNSPLHF

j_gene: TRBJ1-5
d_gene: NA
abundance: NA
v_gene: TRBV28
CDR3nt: TGTGCCAGCAGTCTACAGGTTAAGGAGCCCCAGCATTTT
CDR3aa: CASSLQVKEPQHF

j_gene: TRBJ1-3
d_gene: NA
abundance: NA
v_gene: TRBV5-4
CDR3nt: TGTGCCAGCAGCCCGACAGTGGCTGGAAACACCATATATTTT
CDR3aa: CASSPTVAGNTIYF

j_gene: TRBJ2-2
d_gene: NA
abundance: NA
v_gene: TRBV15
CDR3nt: TGTGCCACCAGCAGAGAACTTCTGACCGGGGAGCTGTTTTTT
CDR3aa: CATSRELLTGELFF

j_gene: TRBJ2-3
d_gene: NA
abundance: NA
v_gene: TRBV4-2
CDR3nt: TGTGCCAGCAGCCAAGGGAGGGGGCAAGGCACAGATACGCAGTATTTT
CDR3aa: CASSQGRGQGTDTQYF

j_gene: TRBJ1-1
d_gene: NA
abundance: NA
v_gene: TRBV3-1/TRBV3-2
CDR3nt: TGTGCCAGCAGCCAAGATCTTTGGCCTAACACTGAAGCTTTCTTT
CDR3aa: CASSQDLWPNTEAFF

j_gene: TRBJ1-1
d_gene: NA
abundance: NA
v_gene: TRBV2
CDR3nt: TGTGCCAGCAGTGGGTGGACAGCTAACACTGAAGCTTTCTTT
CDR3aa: CASSGWTANTEAFF

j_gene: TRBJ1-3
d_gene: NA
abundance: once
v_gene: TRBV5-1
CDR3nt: TGCGCCAGCAGCTTAGGCAGGGAGGGGAGCACCATATATTTT
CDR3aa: CASSLGREGSTIYF

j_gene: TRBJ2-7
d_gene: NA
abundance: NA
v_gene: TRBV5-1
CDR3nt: TGCGCCAGCAGCTTGGGCGGATACTACGAGCAGTACTTC
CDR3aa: CASSLGGYYEQYF

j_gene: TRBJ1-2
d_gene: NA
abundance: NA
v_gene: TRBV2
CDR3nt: TGTGCCAGCAGCGACCCTTACAGGGAGCTTGGCTATGGCTACACCTTC
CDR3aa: CASSDPYRELGYGYTF